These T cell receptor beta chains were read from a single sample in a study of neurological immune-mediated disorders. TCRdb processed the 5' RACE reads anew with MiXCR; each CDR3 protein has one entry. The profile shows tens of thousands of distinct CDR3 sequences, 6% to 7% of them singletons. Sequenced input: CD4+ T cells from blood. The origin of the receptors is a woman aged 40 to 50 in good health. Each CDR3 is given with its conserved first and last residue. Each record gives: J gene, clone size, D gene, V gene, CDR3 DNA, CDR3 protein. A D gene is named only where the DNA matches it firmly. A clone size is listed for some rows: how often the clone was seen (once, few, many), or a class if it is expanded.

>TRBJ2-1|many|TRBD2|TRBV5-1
TGCGCCAGCAGCTCCGGACTAGCTAATGAGCAGTTCTTC
CASSSGLANEQFF
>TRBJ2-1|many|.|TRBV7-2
TGTGCCAGCAGCTTAGTATCCCCGACCACTGTTGATGAGCAGTTCTTC
CASSLVSPTTVDEQFF
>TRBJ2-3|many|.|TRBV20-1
TGCAGTGCTAGAGGGCAGGTTCACACAGATACGCAGTATTTT
CSARGQVHTDTQYF
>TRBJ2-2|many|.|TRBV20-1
TGCAGTGCTAGTCGACCTGGTCACACCGGGGAGCTGTTTTTT
CSASRPGHTGELFF
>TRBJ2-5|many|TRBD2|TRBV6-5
TGTGCCAGCAGTCCGATTGGACTAGCGGGAACCAAGACCCAGTACTTC
CASSPIGLAGTKTQYF
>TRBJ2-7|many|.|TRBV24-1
TGTGCCACCAGTGGAGGAGGCGCCTACGAGCAGTACTTC
CATSGGGAYEQYF
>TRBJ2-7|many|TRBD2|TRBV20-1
TGCAGTGCTAGAGACCGGACTAGCGGGAGGGCGATTCGAACCTACGAGCAGTACTTC
CSARDRTSGRAIRTYEQYF
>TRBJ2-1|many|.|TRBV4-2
TGTGCCAGCAGCCAAGATCTTAGGGGGAGGGCCGCGGATGAGCAGTTCTTC
CASSQDLRGRAADEQFF
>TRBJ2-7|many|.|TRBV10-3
TGTGCCATCAGTGAGTCGCTCGGACCTGGGAGAACGGTCGAGCAGTACTTC
CAISESLGPGRTVEQYF
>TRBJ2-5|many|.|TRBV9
TGTGCCAGCAGCGTAGGGATTCAAGAGACCCAGTACTTC
CASSVGIQETQYF
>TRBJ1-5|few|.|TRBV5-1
TGCGCCAGCAGCTTGGAGGCAGGGGATCAGCCCCAGCATTTT
CASSLEAGDQPQHF
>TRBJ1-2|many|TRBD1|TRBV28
TGTGCCAGCAGTTTATTACCCGGGACAGGGCATGGCTACACCTTC
CASSLLPGTGHGYTF
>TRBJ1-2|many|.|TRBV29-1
TGCAGCGTCGCCTCGGGGCATGGCTACACCTTC
CSVASGHGYTF
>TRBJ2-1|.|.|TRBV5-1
TGCACCAGCAGCTTGGAAGACATATCGAAGCAGTTCTTC
CTSSLEDISKQFF
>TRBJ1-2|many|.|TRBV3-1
TGTGCCAGCAGCCAAACGCCCCTGGGGGGCTACACCTTC
CASSQTPLGGYTF
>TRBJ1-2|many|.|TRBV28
TGTGCCAGCAGTTTGCAGGAATACTATGGCTACACCTTC
CASSLQEYYGYTF
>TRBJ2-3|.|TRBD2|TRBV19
TGTGCCAGTAGTACCACTAGCGGGTTCACAGATACGCAGTATTTT
CASSTTSGFTDTQYF
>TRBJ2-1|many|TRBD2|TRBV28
TGTGCCAGCAGAGCCTGGATTAGCGGGAGGGCCAACGAGCAGTTCTTC
CASRAWISGRANEQFF
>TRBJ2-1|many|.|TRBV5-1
TGCGCCAGCAGCTTGGGGGATTCCTACAATGAGCAGTTCTTC
CASSLGDSYNEQFF
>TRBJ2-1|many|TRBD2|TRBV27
TGTGCCAGCCTCAGAAGCGGGAGGCCCTACAATGAGCAGTTCTTC
CASLRSGRPYNEQFF
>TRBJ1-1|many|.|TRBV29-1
TGCAGCGCGTCAGACGGAAACACTGAAGCTTTCTTT
CSASDGNTEAFF
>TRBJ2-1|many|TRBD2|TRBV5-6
TGTGCCAGCTTTAGGACTAGCTCCCCTAATGAGCAGTTCTTC
CASFRTSSPNEQFF
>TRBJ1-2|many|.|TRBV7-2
TGTGCCAGCAGCTTAGGCGGGTCTAACTATGGCTACACCTTC
CASSLGGSNYGYTF
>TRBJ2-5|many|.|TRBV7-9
TGTGCCAGCAGCCCCAGCTCGGGGCGAGAGACCCAGTACTTC
CASSPSSGRETQYF
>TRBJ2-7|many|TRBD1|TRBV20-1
TGCAGTGCGACTACCACAGGGGCCTACGAGCAGTACTTC
CSATTTGAYEQYF
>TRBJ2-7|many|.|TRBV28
TGTGCCAGCAGGTCCGAAGGACGCCAATACGAGCAGTACTTC
CASRSEGRQYEQYF
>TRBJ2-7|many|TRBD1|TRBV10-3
TGTGCCACCCTCCCCGGGACAGGGGGGAACGAGCAGTACTTC
CATLPGTGGNEQYF
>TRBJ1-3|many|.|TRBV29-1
TGCAGCGTGTCCGAGCCAGTCTCTGAAAACACCATATATTTT
CSVSEPVSENTIYF
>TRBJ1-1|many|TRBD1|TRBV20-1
TGCAGTGCCAGAAACCTGGACAGGCCGTCTGAAGCTTTCTTT
CSARNLDRPSEAFF
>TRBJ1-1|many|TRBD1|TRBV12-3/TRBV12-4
TGTGCCAGCAGTCCCCGGACAGGAATGAACACTGAAGCTTTCTTT
CASSPRTGMNTEAFF
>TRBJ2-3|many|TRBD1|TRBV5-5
TGTGCCAGCAGCTTCACCGGCCTATCCACAGGGGCGCAGTATTTT
CASSFTGLSTGAQYF
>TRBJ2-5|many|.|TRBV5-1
TGCGCCAGCAGCTCGACAGACAGCTCCCAAGAGACCCAGTACTTC
CASSSTDSSQETQYF
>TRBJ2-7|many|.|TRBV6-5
TGTGCCACCACAGGGTTGTCATACGAGCAGTACTTC
CATTGLSYEQYF
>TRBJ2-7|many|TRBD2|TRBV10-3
TGTGCCATCAGCACTAGCGGATCCTACGAGCAGTACTTC
CAISTSGSYEQYF
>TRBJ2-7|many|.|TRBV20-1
TGCAGTGCTAGAGATTTGGTACGCGGAAGCTCCTACGAGCAGTACTTC
CSARDLVRGSSYEQYF
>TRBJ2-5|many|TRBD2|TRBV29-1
TGCAGCGTTGAAGAAGGACTAGCGGGGGAACAAGAGACCCAGTACTTC
CSVEEGLAGEQETQYF
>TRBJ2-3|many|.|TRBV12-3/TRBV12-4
TGTGCCAGCAGTCCGTTCCTAGATACGCAGTATTTT
CASSPFLDTQYF
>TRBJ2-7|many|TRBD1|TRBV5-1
TGCGCCAGCAGCTTGGCCCCAGGGGGTGGCTACGAGCAGTACTTC
CASSLAPGGGYEQYF
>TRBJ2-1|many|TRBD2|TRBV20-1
TGCAGTGCTCTTCGAGCTCTAGCGGGAGTCAGGGATGAGCAGTTCTTC
CSALRALAGVRDEQFF
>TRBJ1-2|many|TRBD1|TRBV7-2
TGTGCCAGCAGCTCCACAGGGGGGTATGGCTACACCTTC
CASSSTGGYGYTF